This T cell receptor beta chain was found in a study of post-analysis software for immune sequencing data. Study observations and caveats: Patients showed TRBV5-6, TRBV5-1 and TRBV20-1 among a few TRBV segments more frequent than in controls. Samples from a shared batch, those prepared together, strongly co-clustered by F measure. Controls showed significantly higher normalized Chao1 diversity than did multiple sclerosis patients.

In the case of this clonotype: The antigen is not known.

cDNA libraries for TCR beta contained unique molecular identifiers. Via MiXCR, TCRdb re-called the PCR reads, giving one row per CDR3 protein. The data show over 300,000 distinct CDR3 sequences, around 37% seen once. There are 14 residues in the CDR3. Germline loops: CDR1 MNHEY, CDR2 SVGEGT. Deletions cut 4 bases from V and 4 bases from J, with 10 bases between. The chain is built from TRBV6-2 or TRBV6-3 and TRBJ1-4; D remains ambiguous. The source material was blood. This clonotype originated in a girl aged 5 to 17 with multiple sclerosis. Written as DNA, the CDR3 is TGTGCCAGCAGTTCCGGACTCAATAATGAAAAACTGTTTTTT. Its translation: CASSSGLNNEKLFF.